One and the same sample provided the 18 T cell receptor beta chains below, sequenced in a study of blood T cells in healthy people across ages. For the second PCR, which ran for about 7 to 11 cycles, a sample-barcoded 5' primer and a J-beta primer mix were used. Via MiXCR, TCRdb re-called the 5' RACE reads, giving one row per CDR3 protein. The repertoire holds 1.5 million to 1.9 million distinct CDR3 sequences, with 35% to 45% as singletons. Sequenced sample: blood. These receptors were taken from a woman aged 18-29 years in good health.

The rearrangement links TRBV13 to TRBJ1-1, with D maybe TRBD1 (5 bases). This CDR3 has 14 amino acids. V lost 5 bases, J lost 7 bases, and 17 bases lay in between. The germline CDR1 and CDR2 sequences are PRHDT and FYEKMQ (reference sequence). CDR3 nucleotide sequence: TGTGCCAGCAGCGGAGCGGGACCGACACTTGAAGCTTTCTTT. Protein product: CASSGAGPTLEAFF.

About this clonotype itself: The junction and the germline gene differ at one end; a read error may be behind it. V usage is TRBV7-9 and J usage is TRBJ2-5; 8 nucleotides match TRBD1. TRBJ2-7 matches the DNA end more closely, so the J call is doubtful. The length of the CDR3 is 16 residues. Germline loops: CDR1 SEHNR, CDR2 FQNEAQ (reference sequence). The CDR3 region is CACSLGLGGQGREQYF. CDR3 bases: TGTGCCTGCAGCTTAGGGTTAGGAGGACAGGGACGCGAGCAGTACTTC.

This chain links TRBV2 with TRBJ1-1; D is uncertain. The CDR3 has 13 amino acids. In germline, CDR1 is SNHLY, CDR2 FYNNEI. Deletions cut 7 bases from V and 4 bases from J, with 13 bases between. Written as DNA, the CDR3 is TGTGCCAGCACCATTTCCCTGGGCACTGAAGCTTTCTTT. Protein sequence: CASTISLGTEAFF.

The rearrangement joins TRBV3-1 to TRBJ1-1; tentative D call: TRBD1 (6 bases). The CDR3 has 15 amino acids. V was cut by 4 bases and J by 0 bases, with 12 bases left in between. The germline V gene encodes CDR1 LGHDT and CDR2 YNNKEL (reference sequence). CDR3 sequence (DNA): TGTGCCAGCAGCCCGTGGGACACCATGAACACTGAAGCTTTCTTT. Amino acids: CASSPWDTMNTEAFF.

The chain uses TRBV4-1 and TRBJ2-1; D may be TRBD1 or TRBD2 (5 bases each). CDR1 is MGHRA and CDR2 is YSYEKL in the germline V gene. With 8 bases removed from V and 1 base from J, the gap between germline ends came to 18 bases. This CDR3 has 16 amino acids. The CDR3 DNA reads as TGCGCCAGCCAGGATTGGGTGAGGGGATCCTACAATGAGCAGTTCTTC. Residues: CASQDWVRGSYNEQFF.

J is TRBJ1-2 and V is TRBV14; D not certain. Germline loops: CDR1 SGHDN, CDR2 FVKESK. The CDR3 has 12 residues. V dropped 1 base and J dropped 8 bases, with 8 bases sitting between them. The CDR3 loop is CASSQALGGYTF. For the CDR3, the DNA is TGTGCCAGCAGCCAAGCCCTGGGCGGCTACACCTTC.

The CDR3 DNA reads TGTGCCAGCAGATTTACCGGGACGGACACCTACGAGCAGTACTTC. Translation gives CASRFTGTDTYEQYF. This chain joins TRBV6-6 and TRBJ2-7, with D tentatively TRBD1 or TRBD2 (5 bases each). This CDR3 comprises 15 residues. CDR1 and CDR2 (germline): MNHNY, SVGAGI (reference sequence). Trimming left V 6 bases short and J 2 bases short, with 17 bases between.

This chain connects TRBV5-1 to TRBJ1-4; 12 nucleotides line up with TRBD1. V dropped 1 base and J dropped 5; count of bases not matched to a gene: 6. The CDR3 consists of 17 residues. From germline, CDR1 is SGHRS and CDR2 YFSETQ. This chain's CDR3 is CASSLRDRGPFNEKLFF. The CDR3 DNA reads TGCGCCAGCAGCTTGCGGGACAGGGGGCCCTTCAATGAAAAACTGTTTTTT.

The V and J genes are TRBV6-5 and TRBJ2-1; D is possibly TRBD1 (6 bases). There are 14 residues in the CDR3. Germline-derived CDR1 and CDR2 are MNHEY and SVGAGI. The V end lost 2 bases, the J end lost 11 bases, and 16 bases lay between the germline ends. The CDR3 coding sequence is TGTGCCAGCAGTTACGGTACAGGGTCCCCTCAGCAGTTCTTC. Translated, it gives CASSYGTGSPQQFF.

In its sample, this clonotype was seen a few times. The chain uses TRBV12-3 or TRBV12-4 and TRBJ2-5, with D possibly being TRBD2 (6 bases). The CDR3 runs 15 residues. Trimming took off 5 bases at V and 1 base at J, with 14 bases between the two ends. In nucleotides, the CDR3 is TGTGCCAGCAGTAGAGCGGGCAGGGCCCAAGAGACCCAGTACTTC. Translating it yields CASSRAGRAQETQYF.

This clonotype has only a few counts. The chain employs TRBV27 and TRBJ2-7; D is perhaps TRBD1 (6 bases). The CDR3 is 13 amino acids. Looked up from germline, CDR1 is MNHEY and CDR2 is SMNVEV (reference sequence). V dropped 3 bases and J dropped 5 bases, with 11 bases sitting between them. Here the CDR3 reads CASSFVGAHEQYF. The CDR3 DNA follows: TGTGCCAGCAGTTTTGTGGGGGCCCACGAGCAGTACTTC.

In this sample, this clonotype turned up a few times. The rearrangement joins TRBV9 to TRBJ2-3; a possible D gene is TRBD2 (5 bases). V gave up 0 bases and J gave up 6 bases, with 14 bases separating them. The CDR3 runs to 15 residues. CDR1 SGDLS and CDR2 YYNGEE come from the germline V gene. CDR3 sequence (DNA): TGTGCCAGCAGCGTAGAGGCCCACCCGGGGGATACGCAGTATTTT. As protein: CASSVEAHPGDTQYF.

V gene TRBV21-1 combines with J gene TRBJ2-1; the table's D call of TRBD2 was not tested on the DNA. TRBV21-1 is an annotated pseudogene. This CDR3 has 19 amino acids. DNA of the CDR3: TGTGCCAGCAGCCCTGGGGGGACTAGCGGGAGGGCCTTCTACAATGAGCAGTTCTTC. It translates to CASSPGGTSGRAFYNEQFF.

The chain recombines TRBV27 with TRBJ2-7; D may be TRBD2 (6 bases). Per germline, CDR1 MNHEY and CDR2 SMNVEV (reference sequence). The V end lost 2 bases, the J end lost 4 bases, and 18 bases lay between the germline ends. This CDR3 has 16 amino acids. The DNA for the CDR3 is TGTGCCAGCAGTTTAATTTGGCGCGGGGATTGGTACGAGCAGTACTTC. It is translated as CASSLIWRGDWYEQYF.

The chain has TRBV15 and TRBJ2-1; 11 bases agree with TRBD2. The J segment lost 5 bases and the V segment lost 2 bases, leaving 5 bases of the junction unmatched. The CDR3 sequence is 16 residues long. CDR1 LNHNV and CDR2 YYDKDF come from the germline V gene (reference sequence). As DNA, the CDR3 is TGTGCCACCAGCAGACGACTAGCGGGACACCACAATGAGCAGTTCTTC. Translation gives CATSRRLAGHHNEQFF.

This clonotype turned up a few times. The chain joins TRBV7-9 to TRBJ2-5, with a weak D call TRBD2 (5 bases). The germline gives CDR1 SEHNR, CDR2 FQNEAQ (reference sequence). The CDR3 contains 12 residues. Here the CDR3 reads CAGEESQETQYF. CDR3 nucleotide sequence: TGTGCGGGAGAGGAGTCCCAAGAGACCCAGTACTTC.

In DNA form, the CDR3 reads TGTGCCGTCTCTACCGGGACAGGGGTAGAGACCCAGTACTTC. It encodes CAVSTGTGVETQYF. The chain links TRBV12-3 or TRBV12-4 to TRBJ2-5, with TRBD1 matching 10 bases. J lost 4 bases, V lost 11 bases, and 10 bases had no gene match. This CDR3 has 14 amino acids.

The chain has TRBV5-1 and TRBJ2-3; 7 nucleotides agree with TRBD2. The germline gives CDR1 SGHRS, CDR2 YFSETQ. J gave up 6 bases and V 2 bases, and 6 bases lay outside the gene matches. CDR3 length: 14 residues. CDR3 sequence: CASSFGLGEDTQYF. The CDR3 region has the DNA TGCGCCAGCAGCTTCGGACTAGGGGAGGATACGCAGTATTTT.